Following are 29 T cell receptor beta chains from one sample sequenced in a study of T cell responses to AZD1222 COVID-19 vaccine. The repertoire was sequenced with immunoSEQ multiplex PCR; TCRdb's copy has only in-frame clones and lacks some. This sample carries 140,000 to 150,000 clones, 80% to 95% of them seen once, and the ten largest clones take 2.5% to 3%. Source: peripheral blood, taken on day 0 of MenACWY control vaccination. These TCRs come from an adult in good health.

V gene TRBV11-3 combines with J gene TRBJ2-7; D unresolved. CDR1 and CDR2 from the germline V gene are SGHNT and YENEEA. Trimming removed 11 bases from V and 3 bases from J, with 2 bases in between. The CDR3 runs to 8 residues. CDR3 residues: CAGYEQYF. The CDR3 DNA follows: TGTGCCGGCTACGAGCAGTACTTC.

This clone was seen a few times. The rearrangement links TRBV5-1 to TRBJ1-1; maybe TRBD1 (5 bases). V dropped 2 bases and J dropped 0 bases, with 11 bases sitting between them. This CDR3 is 15 amino acids long. Germline-derived CDR1 and CDR2 are SGHRS and YFSETQ. CDR3 DNA: TGCGCCAGCAGCTTTAAGGGGAGCATGAACACTGAAGCTTTCTTT. It specifies CASSFKGSMNTEAFF.

The sample holds a few counts of this clone. The V and J genes are TRBV7-8 and TRBJ1-2; D perhaps matches TRBD1 (5 bases). From germline, CDR1 is SGHVS and CDR2 FQNEAQ. Trimming removed 2 bases from V and 6 bases from J, with 13 bases in between. CDR3 length: 14 amino acids. The CDR3 is CASSLNTGDDGYTF. Here the CDR3 DNA reads TGTGCCAGCAGCTTAAATACGGGGGATGATGGCTACACCTTC.

The J gene is TRBJ1-1, the V gene TRBV28, with TRBD1 matching over 7 bases. Trimming at V came to 5 bases and at J to 1 base, leaving 10 bases not matched to a gene. Germline V lookup: CDR1 MDHEN, CDR2 SYDVKM. This CDR3 is built from 16 residues. This chain's CDR3 is CASSPNPYRGNTEAFF. CDR3 bases: TGTGCCAGCAGTCCAAATCCCTACAGGGGGAACACTGAAGCTTTCTTT.

This clone was recorded only once. Within the sample, other DNA sequences also encode this same CDR3. The chain is built from TRBV29-1 and TRBJ1-2; D is unresolved. Trimming removed 3 bases at V and 6 bases at J, with 8 bases between. Germline assignment: CDR1 SQVTM and CDR2 ANQGSEA. The CDR3 covers 11 residues. The CDR3 nucleotides read TGCAGCGTTGAGGGAGGTCATGGCTACACCTTC. Its translation: CSVEGGHGYTF.

This chain uses TRBV4-2 with TRBJ2-2; D ambiguous. Deletions cut 6 bases from V and 7 bases from J, with 12 bases between. Looked up from germline, CDR1 is LGHNA and CDR2 is YNFKEQ. The CDR3 covers 13 residues. The CDR3 region has the DNA TGTGCCAGCAGACCGGAGAAGGTCGGGGAGCTGTTTTTT. This codes for CASRPEKVGELFF.

The chain links TRBV4-1 to TRBJ2-7; a possible D gene is TRBD1 (5 bases). Germline assignment: CDR1 MGHRA and CDR2 YSYEKL. The V end was cut by 4 bases, the J end by 6 bases, with 13 bases between. The CDR3 consists of 13 residues. The chain's CDR3 is CASSRVIQGEQYF. CDR3 in DNA: TGCGCCAGCAGCCGCGTGATTCAGGGCGAGCAGTACTTC.

This clone was detected ten times or more. V is TRBV7-9 and J is TRBJ1-2, with TRBD1 as a possible D gene (6 bases). The CDR3 sequence is 15 residues long. Trimming took off 6 bases at V and 6 bases at J, with 20 bases between the two ends. In germline, CDR1 is SEHNR, CDR2 FQNEAQ (reference sequence). The CDR3 DNA follows: TGTGCCAGCAGTCTGGGGCCGTCTCGGGGGCATGGCTACACCTTC. It codes for CASSLGPSRGHGYTF.

This chain uses TRBV28 with TRBJ2-7, with 7 bases lining up with TRBD2. This CDR3 spans 16 amino acids. V lost 1 base, J lost 3 bases, and 9 bases stayed unmatched. Germline V gene data show CDR1 as MDHEN and CDR2 as SYDVKM. The CDR3 sequence: CASSLSSSGYHYEQYF. The DNA of the CDR3 is TGTGCCAGCAGTTTATCGAGTAGCGGGTACCACTACGAGCAGTACTTC.

This clone was picked up one time. The DNA for the CDR3 is TGTGCCAGTAGTATCATGGAGGGGGCCGGCACTGAAGCTTTCTTT. This gives the protein CASSIMEGAGTEAFF. The chain is built from TRBV19 and TRBJ1-1; 7 nucleotides agree with TRBD1. Trimming cost V 3 bases and J 4 bases; bases outside gene matches: 8. The CDR3 has 15 residues. Germline V CDR1 and CDR2: LNHDA, SQIVND (reference sequence). Based on the CDR3 plus reference TRBV19 and TRBJ1-1, the full variable domain is DGGITQSPKYLFRKEGQNVTLSCEQNLNHDAMYWYRQDPGQGLRLIYYSQIVNDFQKGDIAEGYSVSREKKESFPLTVTSAQKNPTAFYLCASSIMEGAGTEAFFGQGTRLTVV.

The chain has TRBV5-5 and TRBJ1-4; the D gene is possibly TRBD1 (6 bases). The CDR3 runs 15 residues. CDR1 is SGHKS, CDR2 YYEKEE, per germline (reference sequence). The ends were cut back, 5 bases at V and 6 bases at J, with 17 bases in the middle. This chain's CDR3 is CASREQGSEYEKLFF. In nucleotides, the CDR3 is TGTGCCAGCAGGGAACAGGGCTCGGAATATGAAAAACTGTTTTTT.

This clone has a single count. This chain links TRBV5-1 with TRBJ2-3, with 10 bases lining up with TRBD2. V lost 2 bases, J lost 4 bases, and 7 bases stayed unmatched. The V gene's germline CDR1 is SGHRS and CDR2 YFSETQ. This CDR3 region has 16 residues. This CDR3 reads CASSLVLAGSADTQYF. Written as DNA, the CDR3 is TGCGCCAGCAGCTTAGTACTAGCGGGAAGCGCAGATACGCAGTATTTT.

V gene TRBV19 combines with J gene TRBJ2-1; 7 bases match TRBD2. CDR3 length equals 15 residues. With 5 bases clipped from V and 7 bases from J, the junction kept 11 bases outside the gene matches. From germline, CDR1 is LNHDA and CDR2 SQIVND (reference sequence). The CDR3 reads CASSPVTSLWNEQFF. The CDR3 nucleotides are TGTGCCAGTAGTCCTGTGACTAGCTTATGGAATGAGCAGTTCTTC.

The rearrangement uses TRBV19 and TRBJ1-5; TRBD1 agrees at 9 bases. Germline V gives CDR1 LNHDA, CDR2 SQIVND (reference sequence). CDR3 length: 12 amino acids. The junction had 3 bases not matched to a gene; V was cut back by 5 bases and J by 10 bases. The CDR3 DNA reads TGTGCCAGTAGTGTAACAGGGGGCCCCCAGCATTTT. Encoded protein: CASSVTGGPQHF.

This clone was seen only once. The rearrangement uses TRBV28 and TRBJ1-2; maybe TRBD1 (6 bases). CDR1 is MDHEN, CDR2 SYDVKM, per germline. The CDR3 has 14 residues. With 5 bases removed from V and 7 bases from J, the gap between germline ends came to 17 bases. The CDR3 protein is CASSLPGGRSGYTF. The CDR3 coding sequence is TGTGCCAGCAGTCTCCCGGGGGGGCGTAGTGGCTACACCTTC.

The CDR3 nucleotides are TGTGCCAGCTCAACGCTGGGACAGGGGGCCCATGAAGCTTTCTTT. As protein: CASSTLGQGAHEAFF. The gene calls are TRBV18 and TRBJ1-1; TRBD1 matches 12 bases. Germline CDR1 KGHSH, CDR2 LQKENI. The CDR3 consists of 15 residues. V dropped 5 bases and J dropped 7; count of bases not matched to a gene: 8.

This chain uses TRBV27 with TRBJ2-1; 16 bases map to TRBD2. CDR1 and CDR2 from the germline V gene are MNHEY and SMNVEV (reference sequence). This CDR3 contains 19 residues. Trimming cost V 2 bases and J 0 bases; bases outside gene matches: 4. CDR3 region: CASSLTGLAGGSSYNEQFF. Written as DNA, the CDR3 is TGTGCCAGCAGTTTAACGGGACTAGCGGGGGGGAGCTCCTACAATGAGCAGTTCTTC.

The chain combines TRBV4-1 with TRBJ2-3; TRBD2 is a possible D gene (5 bases). CDR1 is MGHRA, CDR2 YSYEKL, per germline. The germline V and J ends were trimmed by 1 base and 4 bases, with 18 bases remaining between them. The CDR3 extends over 17 amino acids. This CDR3 is CASSQGSQRERADTQYF. The CDR3 DNA is TGCGCCAGCAGCCAAGGGTCCCAGAGAGAGAGGGCAGATACGCAGTATTTT.

The V call is TRBV15, the J call TRBJ2-5, with D tentatively TRBD1 (6 bases). In germline, CDR1 is LNHNV, CDR2 YYDKDF (reference sequence). Trimming removed 1 base from V and 3 bases from J, with 18 bases in between. CDR3 length equals 17 residues. The CDR3 DNA follows: TGTGCCACCAGCAGAGCCCGGGCAACCAGGGGCGAAGAGACCCAGTACTTC. Amino acid sequence: CATSRARATRGEETQYF.

Only one count was recorded for this clone. The chain uses TRBV6-1 and TRBJ2-7, with D uncertain. The V gene lost 2 bases and the J gene lost 5 bases, with 13 bases spanning the gap. The CDR3 has 14 residues. CDR1 is MNHNS, CDR2 SASEGT, per germline. The CDR3 loop is CASSELEEYNEQYF. The CDR3 region has the DNA TGTGCCAGCAGTGAACTGGAAGAATACAACGAGCAGTACTTC.

The chain links TRBV27 to TRBJ2-3, with TRBD2 matching over 15 bases. J was trimmed by 14 bases and V by 6 bases; bases with no gene match: 15. Germline V lookup: CDR1 MNHEY, CDR2 SMNVEV (reference sequence). This CDR3 comprises 16 residues. The CDR3, as DNA: TGTGCCAGCAGGGGGTCTGGGACTAGCGGGGGGCCTTGGTTGTATTTT. Amino acid sequence: CASRGSGTSGGPWLYF.

The gene calls are TRBV6-5 and TRBJ1-5, with D possibly matching TRBD1 (5 bases). CDR1 is MNHEY, CDR2 SVGAGI, per germline. Trimming left V 6 bases short and J 7 bases short, with 13 bases between. This CDR3 has 13 residues. The CDR3 DNA reads as TGTGCCAGCAGCCTATTAGGGGCCCAGCCCCAGCATTTT. Its translation: CASSLLGAQPQHF.

The chain couples TRBV28 to TRBJ2-5; TRBD2 matches at 9 bases. J was trimmed by 5 bases and V by 3 bases; bases with no gene match: 10. CDR3 length: 16 amino acids. Per germline, CDR1 MDHEN and CDR2 SYDVKM. The CDR3: CASSFTSGRRGETQYF. Here the CDR3 DNA reads TGTGCCAGCAGTTTTACCAGCGGGAGGCGGGGGGAGACCCAGTACTTC.

The V gene is TRBV6-2 or TRBV6-3, the J gene TRBJ1-2; D not certain. The CDR3 length is 14 residues. V was cut by 5 bases and J by 0 bases, with 10 bases left in between. Germline loops: CDR1 MNHEY, CDR2 SVGEGT. DNA for the CDR3: TGTGCCAGCAGTGAGTGGCGAGCTAACTATGGCTACACCTTC. It encodes CASSEWRANYGYTF.

The rearrangement uses TRBV7-2 and TRBJ2-2; D possibly uses TRBD1 or TRBD2 (6 bases each). Trimming took 1 base from V and 7 from J, leaving 13 bases between them. Germline values: CDR1 SGHTA, CDR2 FQGNSA. This CDR3 region has 15 residues. CDR3 DNA: TGTGCCAGCAGCTTAGGGGGGGCGTTGATCGGGGAGCTGTTTTTT. This sequence encodes CASSLGGALIGELFF.

The chain links TRBV9 to TRBJ2-2; 11 positions agree with TRBD2. Germline assignment: CDR1 SGDLS and CDR2 YYNGEE. The V segment lost 0 bases and the J segment 7 bases; nucleotides outside the gene matches: 14. CDR3 length: 19 amino acids. CDR3 in amino acids: CASSVGVAGGSGGNGELFF. The CDR3 region has the DNA TGTGCCAGCAGCGTAGGCGTAGCGGGAGGGTCCGGAGGGAACGGGGAGCTGTTTTTT.

The CDR3 here is CASSDLLGWTEAFF. In nucleotides, the CDR3 is TGTGCCAGCAGTGATCTGCTGGGTTGGACTGAAGCTTTCTTT. The chain carries TRBV2 and TRBJ1-1; D not resolved. This CDR3 comprises 14 residues. Trimming cost V 3 bases and J 5 bases, with 13 bases left between them. CDR1 SNHLY and CDR2 FYNNEI come from the germline V gene.

The chain uses TRBV28 and TRBJ1-2; 9 bases are a match to TRBD1. J was trimmed by 8 bases and V by 7 bases; bases with no gene match: 11. This CDR3 contains 14 residues. Per germline, CDR1 MDHEN and CDR2 SYDVKM. CDR3 in amino acids: CASIKGQGTSGYTF. In DNA form, the CDR3 reads TGTGCCAGCATTAAAGGACAGGGGACCTCCGGCTACACCTTC.

This chain connects TRBV3-1 (or the pseudogene TRBV3-2) to TRBJ1-2; no definite D call. The CDR3 totals 15 residues. Trimming stripped 0 bases from V and 4 bases from J, with 12 bases between. Germline assignment: CDR1 LGHDT and CDR2 YNNKEL (reference sequence). In DNA, the CDR3 is TGTGCCAGCAGCCAAGATTGGCAGGTCGCCTATGGCTACACCTTC. Its translation: CASSQDWQVAYGYTF.